This T cell receptor (beta chain) appears in the sequencing data of a study of control samples from healthy donors and cancer patients. CDR1 and CDR2 (germline): SEHNR, FQNEAQ (reference sequence). V lost 1 base, J lost 0 bases, and 5 bases stayed unmatched. The length of the CDR3 is 16 residues. The repertoire was sequenced with immunoSEQ multiplex PCR; TCRdb's copy has only in-frame clones and lacks some. Among roughly 220,000 clones, about 94% were seen once, and the ten largest hold about 1.6%. The source material was blood. The chain uses TRBV7-9 and TRBJ1-1; 7 positions agree with TRBD1. The receptor was derived from a man in his forties or fifties in good health. CDR3 region: CASSLGWRGLNTEAFF. The DNA of the CDR3 is TGTGCCAGCAGCTTAGGGTGGAGGGGGCTGAACACTGAAGCTTTCTTT.